This TCR beta chain came from a study of T cells in narcolepsy. The ends lost 3 bases at V and 10 bases at J; junction bases unmatched: 2. CDR1 and CDR2 from the germline V gene are MNHGY and SVAAGI. The CDR3 runs 12 residues. The repertoire was sequenced with immunoSEQ multiplex PCR; TCRdb's copy has only in-frame clones and lacks some. The sample lists 2,500 or so clones; more than 25% were seen once. This clone was observed a few times. Its antigen is as yet unknown. The sequence derives from a human donor with narcolepsy. Sequencing was done on a sample of cultured CD4+ T cells from cerebrospinal fluid. The rearrangement uses TRBV6-9 and TRBJ1-2; 10 positions agree with TRBD1. For the CDR3, the DNA is TGTGCCAGCAGTTACGGACAGGGGGTCTACACCTTC. Translation: CASSYGQGVYTF.